The next 20 T cell receptor beta chains were all read from a single sample in a study of blood T cell repertoires in COVID-19. Sequenced by immunoSEQ multiplex PCR; TCRdb stores in-frame clones only, minus some. The sample shows about 38,000 clones, around 90% of them seen only once. The sequenced material came from peripheral blood. The receptors come from a human donor in a cohort sampled during active COVID-19.

The genes are TRBV27 and TRBJ2-7, with D perhaps matching TRBD1 (6 bases). The CDR3 runs 14 residues. V lost 7 bases, J lost 1 base, and 14 bases lay in between. The germline V gene encodes CDR1 MNHEY and CDR2 SMNVEV (reference sequence). The CDR3 region is CASTGTFPSYEQYF. In nucleotides, the CDR3 is TGTGCCAGCACCGGGACATTCCCTTCCTACGAGCAGTACTTC.

J is TRBJ2-5 and V is TRBV5-1; TRBD2 might be the D (6 bases). Germline CDR1 and CDR2: SGHRS and YFSETQ. There are 15 residues in the CDR3. With 6 bases removed from V and 5 bases from J, the gap between germline ends came to 20 bases. CDR3 in amino acids: CASIKTGGSQETQYF. The CDR3 region has the DNA TGCGCCAGCATTAAAACCGGGGGATCCCAGGAGACCCAGTACTTC.

The rearrangement joins TRBV5-4 to TRBJ2-2; 8 bases fit TRBD1. This CDR3 is built from 17 residues. The ends lost 2 bases at V and 4 bases at J; junction bases unmatched: 10. Germline assignment: CDR1 SGHNT and CDR2 YYREEE (reference sequence). This CDR3 is CASSLGTGNLITGELFF. DNA for the CDR3: TGTGCCAGCAGCTTAGGGACAGGCAATCTGATCACCGGGGAGCTGTTTTTT.

The chain uses TRBV10-3 and TRBJ1-1; tentative D call: TRBD1 (5 bases). Trimming left V 3 bases short and J 7 bases short, with 18 bases between. This CDR3 has 15 amino acids. Germline-derived CDR1 and CDR2 are ENHRY and SYGVKD. CDR3 bases: TGTGCCATCAGTGAAGTAAAGCGGGCGGGGGGTGAAGCTTTCTTT. Its protein is CAISEVKRAGGEAFF.

This chain connects TRBV5-6 to TRBJ2-7; D uncertain. Trimming stripped 2 bases from V and 6 bases from J, with 18 bases between. Germline CDR1 reads SGHDT; CDR2 reads YYEEEE. This CDR3 has 15 amino acids. CDR3 in DNA: TGTGCCAGCAGCTTACTGACACTTCCTCTTCTCGAGCAGTACTTC. The encoded protein is CASSLLTLPLLEQYF.

The chain is built from TRBV7-9 and TRBJ2-5, with 10 bases matching TRBD2. Germline CDR1 is SEHNR and CDR2 is FQNEAQ (reference sequence). This CDR3 is built from 15 residues. V trimming: 5 bases; J trimming: 2 bases; junction bases outside the gene matches: 5. CDR3 sequence (DNA): TGTGCCAGCAGCGAGGGACTAGCGCTACAAGAGACCCAGTACTTC. Protein sequence: CASSEGLALQETQYF.

The chain joins TRBV5-5 to TRBJ2-3; 8 nucleotides agree with TRBD2. The germline CDR1 and CDR2 sequences are SGHKS and YYEKEE (reference sequence). V shed 0 bases, J shed 4 bases, and the junction held 4 bases outside the gene matches. The CDR3 length is 15 residues. The CDR3 loop reads CASSLARGGADTQYF. The DNA for the CDR3 is TGTGCCAGCAGCTTGGCCCGGGGGGGGGCAGATACGCAGTATTTT.

This chain connects TRBV9 to TRBJ2-3; 9 bases fit TRBD1. The CDR3 covers 18 residues. The germline CDR1 and CDR2 sequences are SGDLS and YYNGEE. Germline trimming cut 0 bases from V and 0 bases from J; bases unmatched to any gene: 8. CDR3 sequence reads: CASSVATLQGASTDTQYF. The CDR3 coding sequence is TGTGCCAGCAGCGTAGCTACCTTACAGGGGGCTAGCACAGATACGCAGTATTTT.

The chain uses TRBV21-1 and TRBJ2-2; the DNA was not used to check the table's D call, TRBD2. TRBV21-1 is classified as a pseudogene. This CDR3 spans 19 amino acids. CDR3 DNA: TGTGCCAGCAGCAAAGCTGGCGTAGCGGGAGGGCCCGACACCGGGGAGCTGTTTTTT. This translates into CASSKAGVAGGPDTGELFF.

The CDR3, as DNA: TGTGCCTGGAGCCACAGGGGGGGGACTGAAGCTTTCTTT. Translation: CAWSHRGGTEAFF. J is TRBJ1-1 and V is TRBV30, with 8 nucleotides matching TRBD1. V was clipped by 3 bases and J by 5 bases; unmatched bases: 5. Per the germline V gene, CDR1 is GTSNPN and CDR2 is SVGIG (reference sequence). The CDR3 has 13 residues.

J is TRBJ1-1 and V is TRBV7-2, with no clear D. Germline CDR1 SGHTA, CDR2 FQGNSA. Between the trimmed V and J ends, which lost 1 base and 0 bases, there was a span of 12 bases. The CDR3 totals 16 residues. CDR3 sequence: CASSLVPGLMNTEAFF. The CDR3 nucleotides are TGTGCCAGCAGCTTAGTTCCGGGTTTGATGAACACTGAAGCTTTCTTT.

This clone was detected once. The chain carries TRBV2 and TRBJ2-7; D might be TRBD1 (6 bases). CDR3 length: 15 residues. Per the germline V gene, CDR1 is SNHLY and CDR2 is FYNNEI. V gave up 3 bases and J gave up 6 bases, with 18 bases separating them. CDR3 sequence: CASSESQGYMGEQYF. CDR3 in DNA: TGTGCCAGCAGTGAGTCACAGGGATATATGGGCGAGCAGTACTTC.

The chain recombines TRBV11-2 with TRBJ1-2, with D unresolved. This CDR3 comprises 11 residues. Trimming removed 3 bases from V and 8 bases from J, with 7 bases in between. Germline loops: CDR1 SGHAT, CDR2 FQNNGV. CDR3 amino acids: CASSFRGGYTF. The CDR3 DNA is TGTGCCAGCAGCTTCCGTGGCGGCTACACCTTC.

The chain carries TRBV27 and TRBJ1-3; TRBD1 aligns across 7 bases. After removal of 4 bases from V and 4 bases from J, the junction contained 4 bases not matched to a gene. The CDR3 is made up of 14 amino acids. CDR1 MNHEY and CDR2 SMNVEV come from the germline V gene (reference sequence). CDR3 coding DNA: TGTGCCAGCAGTTCAGGGGGAATCGGAAACACCATATATTTT. Its translation: CASSSGGIGNTIYF.

The CDR3 DNA follows: TGTGCCAGCAGCCGGAAGACAGGGTTCACTGAAGCTTTCTTT. Amino acids: CASSRKTGFTEAFF. The rearrangement links TRBV3-1 (or the pseudogene TRBV3-2) to TRBJ1-1; 7 positions agree with TRBD1. Trimming at V came to 4 bases and at J to 4 bases, leaving 6 bases not matched to a gene. The CDR3 is 14 residues long. Germline V gene data show CDR1 as LGHDT and CDR2 as YNNKEL (reference sequence).

This clone was recorded once. The chain recombines TRBV29-1 with TRBJ2-3; tentative D call: TRBD1 (6 bases). Germline V gene lookup returns CDR1 SQVTM and CDR2 ANQGSEA. The CDR3 runs 14 residues. Trimming left V 6 bases short and J 3 bases short, with 16 bases between. The CDR3 DNA reads as TGCAGCGTCGACCAGGACAGACTTACAGATACGCAGTATTTT. Translation gives CSVDQDRLTDTQYF.

This clone came up a few times. CDR3 sequence reads: CASSGLPLPPDTQYF. The CDR3, as DNA: TGCGCCAGCAGCGGACTCCCACTCCCCCCAGATACGCAGTATTTT. The V and J genes are TRBV5-1 and TRBJ2-3; D possibly corresponds to TRBD2 (5 bases). CDR3 size: 15 residues. Germline loops: CDR1 SGHRS, CDR2 YFSETQ. Between the trimmed V and J ends, which lost 4 bases and 4 bases, there was a span of 16 bases.

The DNA of the CDR3 is TGTGCCAGCAGCTTAGTTCCAGGTTTCTCCTACGAGCAGTACTTC. It yields the protein CASSLVPGFSYEQYF. This chain connects TRBV7-8 to TRBJ2-7; no clear D. There are 15 residues in the CDR3. The germline V and J ends were trimmed by 1 base and 0 bases, with 10 bases remaining between them. Germline V gene lookup returns CDR1 SGHVS and CDR2 FQNEAQ.

This chain uses TRBV19 with TRBJ1-5, with unresolved D. The V gene lost 9 bases and the J gene lost 4 bases, with 16 bases spanning the gap. CDR1 and CDR2 from the germline V gene are LNHDA and SQIVND (reference sequence). This CDR3 has 14 residues. The CDR3 sequence: CASGGIERNQPQHF. For the CDR3, the DNA is TGTGCCAGCGGTGGAATTGAGAGGAATCAGCCCCAGCATTTT.

This clone appeared once. CDR3 sequence (DNA): TGTGCCAGTAGTACGCAACGAGGTCGGGGTGAAGCTTTCTTT. It specifies CASSTQRGRGEAFF. V is TRBV19 and J is TRBJ1-1; D is unresolved. Trimming removed 4 bases from V and 7 bases from J, with 16 bases in between. CDR3 length: 14 residues. Germline-derived CDR1 and CDR2 are LNHDA and SQIVND (reference sequence).